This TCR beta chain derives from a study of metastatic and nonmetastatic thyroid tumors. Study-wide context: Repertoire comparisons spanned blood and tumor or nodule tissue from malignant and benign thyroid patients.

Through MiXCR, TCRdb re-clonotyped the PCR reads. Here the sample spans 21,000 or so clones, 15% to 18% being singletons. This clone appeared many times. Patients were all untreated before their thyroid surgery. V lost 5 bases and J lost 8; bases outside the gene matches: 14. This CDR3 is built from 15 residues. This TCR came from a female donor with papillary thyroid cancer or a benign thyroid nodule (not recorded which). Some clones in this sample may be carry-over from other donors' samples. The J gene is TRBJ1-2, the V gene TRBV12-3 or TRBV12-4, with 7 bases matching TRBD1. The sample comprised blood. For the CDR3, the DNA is TGTGCCAGCAGTACCTACGGAACAGGGGATCGGGGCTACACCTTC. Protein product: CASSTYGTGDRGYTF.